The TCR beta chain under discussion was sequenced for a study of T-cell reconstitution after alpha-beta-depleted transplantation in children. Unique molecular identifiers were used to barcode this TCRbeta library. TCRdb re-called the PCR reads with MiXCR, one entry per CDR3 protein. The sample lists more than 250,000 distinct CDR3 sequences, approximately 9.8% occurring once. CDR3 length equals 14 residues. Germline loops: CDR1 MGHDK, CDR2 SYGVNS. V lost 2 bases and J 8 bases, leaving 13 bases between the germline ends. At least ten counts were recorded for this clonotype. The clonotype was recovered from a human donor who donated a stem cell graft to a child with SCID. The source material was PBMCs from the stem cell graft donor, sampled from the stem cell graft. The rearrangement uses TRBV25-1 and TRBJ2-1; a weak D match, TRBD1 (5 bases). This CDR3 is CASSERPGMDEQFF. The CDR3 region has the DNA TGTGCCAGCAGTGAACGTCCAGGGATGGATGAGCAGTTCTTC.